This T cell receptor (beta chain) derives from a study of shared clonotypes between healthy human individuals (dated by TCRdb to 2018 to 2021). Context from the whole study: The cohort included three men and a couple of women between 18 and 49 years of age. For each donor, CD4 naive and CD4 memory were each given three plates, CD8 naive was given two plates, and CD8 memory was given one plate. The study deeply sequenced blood TCR repertoires of about 5 healthy adults to estimate repertoire size and the extent of clonotype sharing between individuals. Libraries were prepared and TCR repertoires were sequenced by different laboratories using diverse techniques, in order to increase sequencing depth and limit assay-specific biases. Between about 0.9 and 8.9 billion PBMCs per donor were obtained by leukapheresis. What the study reported, not specific to this receptor: Rarefaction of sorted-subset datasets indicated incomplete sequencing despite the large sequencing depth. Compared with non-shared clonotypes, clonotypes shared by all four sorted-subset donors had higher generation probabilities. Based on pairwise subsampling, the degree of clonotype sharing among donors was expected to be affected by sequencing depth. Estimated clonotype richness was generally larger for naive than for memory subsets. Across a handful of donors, approximately 4.9% of naive CD4, approximately 4% of naive CD8, 2.3% of memory CD4, and around 0.4% of memory CD8 clonotypes were shared. Only blood was sampled, and tissue TCR repertoires likely differ from those in blood. Because the study included a small number of donors, the genetic and exposure-history diversity represented was limited.

CD8 naive samples were CD45RO-negative cells positively selected for CCR7, giving a CD45RA+CCR7+ population that excluded TemRA cells. Donors were healthy HIV-negative adults with no recently reported acute infections or vaccinations. All donors were Caucasian adults living in Nashville, Tennessee, USA. Blood was collected by leukapheresis, and PBMCs were isolated by Ficoll-Histopaque density gradient centrifugation and then cryopreserved in liquid nitrogen vapor phase. Analytical flow cytometry was used to check the purity and quantity of every magnetically sorted T cell population. Each sorted fraction had its genomic DNA isolated and then quantified by UV absorbance on a Nanodrop 2000c. Using the deep immunoSEQ assay, multiplex PCR amplified TCR CDR3 regions from genomic DNA. Extracted genomic DNA from each cell subset was distributed evenly across all wells of several immunoSEQ 96-well plates, and each plate was treated as a replicate. For sorted subsets, about 220 ng of genomic DNA, equivalent to some 30,000 T cell genomes, went into each replicate PCR. The purified libraries were quantified using a Qubit 3.0 fluorometer, sized with a Bioanalyzer 2100, and then quantified again using the KAPA Library Quantification kit. Every immunoSEQ 96-well plate was sequenced on a dedicated single-read 150-cycle Illumina NextSeq 550 flow cell. As for the authors' bioinformatics: Because the immunoSEQ output included only junctional sequences and no quality scores, the filtering could not be the same as the filtering used for full-length reads. Sequences were annotated with PyIR, a Python wrapper for IgBLAST v1.9, and V/J genes and CDR3 were assigned using IMGT germline references. Reads with weak V/J assignments (E-value above 1e-6), missing CDR3, stop codons, out-of-frame junctions, or ambiguous translated residues were removed. V3J clonotypes were defined as sequences sharing the same inferred V gene, J gene, and CDR3 amino acid sequence. Percentage overlap between repertoires was computed as shared unique clonotypes divided by the size of the smaller repertoire. Repertoire richness was assessed with RTK rarefaction, the Chao1 estimator, and Recon v2.1 estimates of unobserved clonotypes. OLGA was used to compute generation probabilities for all TCRbeta clonotypes that the gDNA method yielded from a handful of donors. Drawn from immuneACCESS, this table holds only the in-frame rearrangements with V and J called that TCRdb kept. Clones are partly lost; checked studies trace under half to an unresolved V gene and leave the rest unexplained. V, J and clone size were drawn from that table, and D and trimming were deduced from the DNA. The sample data list some 2.1 million clones, and approximately 94% of these were observed just once. About 1.1% of the sample belongs to the ten largest clones.

The V and J ends are trimmed by 0 bases and 5 bases, leaving 8 bases between them. Reading the germline V gene gives CDR1 SGDLS and CDR2 YYNGEE. The CDR3 goes from the cysteine to the phenylalanine over 13 residues. Of all the DNA, just the CDR3 is kept, 39 bases in frame from base 1. About this clone: This clone's antigen is unknown. No per-base quality is available; no much larger clone lies one base away. Distinct nucleotide sequences in the sample also encode this CDR3.

The receptor chain draws on TRBV9 and TRBJ2-5; tentative D gene TRBD2, with 5 bases matching. Sequenced material: naive CD8+ T cells sorted from blood. Taken with the paper, the label for cell subset or site translates to: CD45RA+CCR7+. The sequence was collected from a man aged 18 to 35 in good health. The nucleotide sequence is given as TGTGCCAGCAGCGTAGCTGGGGAGGAGACCCAGTACTTC. Its translation is CASSVAGEETQYF.